The T cell receptor beta chain described here comes from a study of T cell responses to AZD1222 COVID-19 vaccine (dated by TCRdb to the early 2020s). Broadly, across the study: AZD1222 recipients whose second dose came at about 4 weeks and those whose second dose came at about 12 weeks were combined into one group, since spike-specific TCR depth and breadth did not differ between the two schedules. A total of about 250 trial participants underwent TCR sequencing, of whom more than 200 had received two doses of AZD1222 and around 25 had received two doses of the MenACWY control vaccine. Enrollment into the trials was organized by age into subgroups of 18-55, 56-69 and 70-plus years, and those subgroups contained 148, 28 and 57 TCR-sequenced participants, respectively. The paper's findings and limits, for the study overall: CD4 TCRs associated with the vaccine covered the entire spike protein, and the dominant responses were in regions 160-218 and 743-854. Most participants were white British and females outnumbered males, and the authors suggested that clonal diversity may have been underestimated. Only five or six AZD1222 recipients were SARS-CoV-2 seropositive at baseline, limiting conclusions about previously exposed vaccinees. Spike-specific TCR breadth and depth rose significantly after two AZD1222 doses compared with day 0 and with MenACWY recipients. The 56-69-year group was small, and its depth increase did not reach significance, likely because of low power. Nearly half of unique spike-specific TCRs reportedly recognized epitopes outside regions mutated in the B.1.351 and B.1.1.7 variants. Because no day 14 peak-response samples were available, repertoires were characterized only after the peak T cell response.

This clone was detected only a few times. The specificity of this receptor is unknown. No per-base quality is available; no much larger clone lies one base away. The CDR3 regions of human TCRbeta chains were subjected to immunosequencing. From the authors' description of their analysis: Repertoire TCRs were matched against a reference library of SARS-CoV-2-specific TCRs generated with the MIRA antigen-specificity platform. Breadth was defined as the fraction of unique TCRs that were SARS-CoV-2-associated. Depth was defined as the fraction of total T cells that were SARS-CoV-2-associated. Each spike-specific TCR was assigned to its reactive spike region and to a CD4 or CD8 class using the MIRA data. Log10-transformed breadth and depth values were compared by one-way ANOVA with Sidak's multiple comparisons tests. The table was pulled from immuneACCESS by TCRdb, which kept in-frame rearrangements only. Such tables lose some clones; where checked, under half of the loss comes from unresolved V genes, and the rest has no known cause. V, J and clone size are taken as reported in that table, and D and trimming were inferred from the DNA itself. This sample lists more than 70,000 clones; 80% to 90% were detected once. The ten top clones hold approximately 13% of the sample.

The time point label on this specimen signifies: baseline before first vaccination. The vaccinee samples were drawn from two UK trials, COV001 and COV002, one of which was a single-blind randomized controlled phase 2/3 trial testing AZD1222 (ChAdOx1 nCoV-19) in healthy adults. Trial participant PBMC samples were collected at day 0 and day 28 after the second dose for TCRbeta chain sequencing. V ends up 1 base short and J 4 bases short, with an unmatched junction base count of 11. CDR1 and CDR2 are drawn from the germline V gene: SGDLS, YYNGEE. From cysteine to phenylalanine, the CDR3 is 18 amino acids long. Only the CDR3 DNA stays, 54 bases, in frame from base 1.

This specimen consisted of peripheral blood, obtained on day 0 of AZD1222 vaccination. The V and J genes are TRBV9 and TRBJ2-5; the central 12 bases match TRBD2. This receptor was taken from an adult in good health. This receptor has the CDR3 CASSVKIGTSGGSETQYF. The sequenced DNA is TGTGCCAGCAGCGTAAAGATTGGAACTAGCGGGGGGTCAGAGACCCAGTACTTC.